Below, 32 T cell receptor beta chains from the same sample are listed, as sequenced in a study of cytomegalovirus exposure and HLA in healthy donors. PCR employed 60 Vbeta and 13 Jbeta primers. The assay was immunoSEQ multiplex PCR, and TCRdb's table has in-frame clones only and misses some. The repertoire holds some 56,000 clones, with approximately 80% as singletons. The sequenced sample was PBMCs. The receptors come from a woman between 35 and 50 years old in good health and CMV-seronegative.

The rearrangement uses TRBV10-3 and TRBJ2-1, with 7 positions matching TRBD2. This CDR3 comprises 15 residues. V was pared by 0 bases and J by 9 bases, with 8 bases of the junction left unmatched. The V gene's germline CDR1 is ENHRY and CDR2 SYGVKD. This CDR3 is CAISESGGRTVEQFF. CDR3 DNA: TGTGCCATCAGTGAGTCTGGCGGGAGAACGGTTGAGCAGTTCTTC.

The rearrangement links TRBV7-7 to TRBJ2-1; D possibly corresponds to TRBD2 (6 bases). Trimming cost V 1 base and J 7 bases, with 20 bases left between them. The CDR3 contains 17 residues. Germline CDR1 SSHAT, CDR2 FNYEAQ (reference sequence). CDR3 in amino acids: CASSLGLGGPLRNEQFF. Here the CDR3 DNA reads TGTGCCAGCAGCTTAGGGTTGGGGGGACCCTTAAGGAATGAGCAGTTCTTC.

The V gene is TRBV28, the J gene TRBJ2-1, with 9 nucleotides matching TRBD2. The trim removed 7 bases at V and 7 bases at J, leaving 8 bases unmatched. Germline assignment: CDR1 MDHEN and CDR2 SYDVKM. The length of the CDR3 is 14 residues. The CDR3 nucleotides read TGTGCCAGCACCGTAGCGGGAGCCCCGAATGAGCAGTTCTTC. It is translated as CASTVAGAPNEQFF. The variable domain in full, with the rest retrieved from reference TRBV28 and TRBJ2-1, is DVKVTQSSRYLVKRTGEKVFLECVQDMDHENMFWYRQDPGLGLRLIYFSYDVKMKEKGDIPEGYSVSREKKERFSLILESASTNQTSMYLCASTVAGAPNEQFFGPGTRLTVL.

The chain joins TRBV7-2 to TRBJ2-3; 8 positions agree with TRBD1. The CDR3 covers 18 residues. CDR1 and CDR2 from the germline V gene are SGHTA and FQGNSA. V lost 1 base and J lost 3; bases outside the gene matches: 12. CDR3 sequence: CASSLVAGTGWETDTQYF. CDR3 nucleotide sequence: TGTGCCAGCAGCTTAGTTGCTGGGACAGGTTGGGAAACAGATACGCAGTATTTT.

CDR3: CSVEAGVTGYVPYYGYTF. CDR3 bases: TGCAGCGTTGAAGCCGGGGTGACAGGCTACGTACCCTACTATGGCTACACCTTC. The V and J genes are TRBV29-1 and TRBJ1-2, with a tentative D call TRBD1 (6 bases). CDR1 SQVTM and CDR2 ANQGSEA come from the germline V gene. V lost 1 base and J lost 3, with 24 bases in between. The CDR3 length is 18 residues.

The chain links TRBV28 to TRBJ2-7, with TRBD1 matching 9 bases. Germline CDR1 reads MDHEN; CDR2 reads SYDVKM. Losses at the gene ends were 6 bases for V and 2 bases for J; bases not matched to a gene: 2. The CDR3 is 13 amino acids. CDR3: CASSWTGAYEQYF. DNA for the CDR3: TGTGCCAGCAGCTGGACAGGGGCCTACGAGCAGTACTTC.

The V and J genes are TRBV25-1 and TRBJ1-4; no clear D gene. CDR1 MGHDK and CDR2 SYGVNS come from the germline V gene. CDR3 size: 14 residues. Trimming cost V 4 bases and J 3 bases, with 9 bases left between them. In nucleotides, the CDR3 is TGTGCCAGCAGTGCGGGGTCAGCTAATGAAAAACTGTTTTTT. This sequence encodes CASSAGSANEKLFF.

The chain couples TRBV27 to TRBJ2-3; 9 bases fit TRBD2. This CDR3 comprises 14 residues. V lost 2 bases to trimming and J lost 3 bases; unmatched junction nucleotides: 0. Germline values: CDR1 MNHEY, CDR2 SMNVEV (reference sequence). Here the CDR3 reads CASSLLAGTDTQYF. The CDR3 DNA is TGTGCCAGCAGTTTACTAGCGGGGACAGATACGCAGTATTTT.

This chain connects TRBV5-4 to TRBJ1-1; TRBD1 is a possible D gene (6 bases). CDR3 length: 13 amino acids. CDR1 and CDR2 from the germline V gene are SGHNT and YYREEE (reference sequence). Trimming pared 2 bases from V and 3 bases from J, leaving 8 bases between. This CDR3 reads CASSFDRHTEAFF. CDR3 DNA: TGTGCCAGCAGCTTCGACAGGCACACTGAAGCTTTCTTT.

The chain uses TRBV28 and TRBJ2-7, with D tentatively TRBD2 (5 bases). Germline V gene sequence: CDR1 MDHEN, CDR2 SYDVKM. Trimming removed 5 bases from V and 2 bases from J, with 16 bases in between. The CDR3 has 15 residues. Here the CDR3 reads CASSNRGGEPYEQYF. The CDR3, as DNA: TGTGCCAGCAGTAATAGAGGAGGAGAACCCTACGAGCAGTACTTC.

The rearrangement joins TRBV10-2 to TRBJ1-5; D not certain. This CDR3 contains 15 residues. V lost 0 bases and J 2 bases, leaving 8 bases between the germline ends. CDR1 and CDR2 from the germline V gene are WSHSY and SAAADI. DNA for the CDR3: TGCGCCAGCAGTGAGTCGCGGTTCGGCAATCAGCCCCAGCATTTT. This codes for CASSESRFGNQPQHF.

The chain carries TRBV27 and TRBJ2-2; the match to TRBD2 covers 13 bases. Looked up from germline, CDR1 is MNHEY and CDR2 is SMNVEV (reference sequence). The J segment lost 0 bases and the V segment lost 3 bases, leaving 10 bases of the junction unmatched. The CDR3 runs 20 residues. CDR3 sequence: CASSFSPELAGGPNTGELFF. The DNA of the CDR3 is TGTGCCAGCAGTTTTAGTCCAGAACTAGCGGGAGGGCCGAACACCGGGGAGCTGTTTTTT.

The chain joins TRBV19 to TRBJ2-4; tentative D call: TRBD1 (6 bases). The germline CDR1 and CDR2 sequences are LNHDA and SQIVND (reference sequence). Trimming cost V 5 bases and J 0 bases, with 20 bases left between them. There are 18 residues in the CDR3. The CDR3 coding sequence is TGTGCCAGTAGTCCCCACCCACCGGGACAAGGAGCCAAAAACATTCAGTACTTC. Its protein product is CASSPHPPGQGAKNIQYF.

The rearrangement links TRBV25-1 to TRBJ2-5; D is perhaps TRBD2 (5 bases). Deletions cut 6 bases from V and 0 bases from J, with 8 bases between. The CDR3 runs to 13 residues. Germline V gene lookup returns CDR1 MGHDK and CDR2 SYGVNS. CDR3 residues: CASRERNQETQYF. CDR3 DNA sequence: TGTGCCAGCAGGGAGCGGAACCAAGAGACCCAGTACTTC.

This clone has only a few counts. The rearrangement uses TRBV2 and TRBJ1-5; the D gene is possibly TRBD1 (5 bases). This CDR3 region has 13 residues. Trimming left V 6 bases short and J 4 bases short, with 10 bases between. Germline CDR1 SNHLY, CDR2 FYNNEI. The CDR3 loop is CASSSQENQPQHF. The DNA of the CDR3 is TGTGCCAGCAGCTCACAGGAAAATCAGCCCCAGCATTTT.

This chain links TRBV27 with TRBJ2-6; D perhaps matches TRBD2 (7 bases). This CDR3 has 17 amino acids. V was clipped by 6 bases and J by 0 bases, with 15 bases between them. Germline-derived CDR1 and CDR2 are MNHEY and SMNVEV (reference sequence). CDR3 protein: CASRGGALLSGANVLTF. CDR3 DNA sequence: TGTGCCAGCAGGGGGGGGGCCCTGCTCTCTGGGGCCAACGTCCTGACTTTC. Together with reference TRBV27 and TRBJ2-6, the CDR3 gives the full variable domain: EAQVTQNPRYLITVTGKKLTVTCSQNMNHEYMSWYRQDPGLGLRQIYYSMNVEVTDKGDVPEGYKVSRKEKRNFPLILESPSPNQTSLYFCASRGGALLSGANVLTFGAGSRLTVL.

This chain connects TRBV28 to TRBJ1-2, with D tentatively TRBD1 (5 bases). Trimming left V 2 bases short and J 4 bases short, with 17 bases between. From germline, CDR1 is MDHEN and CDR2 SYDVKM. CDR3 length: 16 residues. CDR3 DNA sequence: TGTGCCAGCAGTTTACGTCGCAGGGCAGGCGTCTATGGCTACACCTTC. As protein: CASSLRRRAGVYGYTF.

The rearrangement links TRBV6-5 to TRBJ1-2, with D perhaps TRBD1 (5 bases). This CDR3 has 13 amino acids. Trimming took off 6 bases at V and 3 bases at J, with 11 bases between the two ends. CDR1 and CDR2 (germline): MNHEY, SVGAGI. The CDR3 nucleotides read TGTGCCAGCAGACCCGACAGTTACTATGGCTACACCTTC. The encoded protein is CASRPDSYYGYTF.

This chain joins TRBV18 and TRBJ2-7, with 8 nucleotides matching TRBD1. Germline-derived CDR1 and CDR2 are KGHSH and LQKENI. The CDR3 extends over 16 amino acids. V gave up 3 bases and J gave up 0 bases; unmatched junction bases: 7. This chain's CDR3 is CASSPYFQGASYEQYF. CDR3 bases: TGTGCCAGCTCACCTTATTTCCAGGGGGCCTCCTACGAGCAGTACTTC.

This sequence joins TRBV5-4 and TRBJ2-1; 10 positions match TRBD2. Looked up from germline, CDR1 is SGHNT and CDR2 is YYREEE (reference sequence). The V gene end was trimmed by 4 bases and the J gene end by 3 bases; junction bases not matched to a gene: 10. The CDR3 length is 17 residues. CDR3 sequence reads: CASSPNAGTSVYNEQFF. CDR3 sequence (DNA): TGTGCCAGCAGCCCGAACGCCGGGACTAGCGTCTACAATGAGCAGTTCTTC.

This chain links TRBV7-9 with TRBJ2-3; 8 bases map to TRBD2. Germline V gives CDR1 SEHNR, CDR2 FQNEAQ (reference sequence). The CDR3 is 16 amino acids. The junction had 5 bases not matched to a gene; V was cut back by 0 bases and J by 3 bases. DNA of the CDR3: TGTGCCAGCAGCTTAGCCAGCGGGGGTAATACAGATACGCAGTATTTT. This encodes CASSLASGGNTDTQYF.

CDR3 residues: CASSQGADTQYF. As DNA, the CDR3 is TGTGCCAGTAGTCAAGGGGCAGATACGCAGTATTTT. V is TRBV19 and J is TRBJ2-3, with D tentatively TRBD1 (5 bases). In germline, CDR1 is LNHDA, CDR2 SQIVND (reference sequence). The V end lost 5 bases, the J end lost 4 bases, and 7 bases lay between the germline ends. The CDR3 length is 12 residues.

V and J are TRBV12-2 and TRBJ2-5; the listed D gene, TRBD2, was not tested against the DNA. TRBV12-2 is flagged as a pseudogene. CDR3 size: 15 residues. CDR3 DNA: TGTGCAAGTCGCATGCGGACTTCAAACGTGGAGACCCAGTACTTC. Its translation: CASRMRTSNVETQYF.

This chain uses TRBV9 with TRBJ2-7, with 10 bases aligning to TRBD2. The germline V gene encodes CDR1 SGDLS and CDR2 YYNGEE. Trimming took 0 bases from V and 0 from J; bases not matched to a gene: 9. This CDR3 contains 18 residues. The CDR3 region has the DNA TGTGCCAGCAGCGTAGGAGGGGGTAGCGGGAGGACCTCCTACGAGCAGTACTTC. Translated, it gives CASSVGGGSGRTSYEQYF.

The V gene is TRBV11-2, the J gene TRBJ2-7, with TRBD1 identical over 7 bases. The CDR3 length is 15 residues. J was trimmed by 1 base and V by 0 bases; bases with no gene match: 3. Germline V gives CDR1 SGHAT, CDR2 FQNNGV. CDR3 nucleotide sequence: TGTGCCAGCAGCTTAGAGGCAGGGGGTTCCTACGAGCAGTACTTC. Its protein product is CASSLEAGGSYEQYF.

The chain has TRBV27 and TRBJ2-7, with 8 bases aligning to TRBD1. V lost 4 bases to trimming and J lost 7 bases; unmatched junction nucleotides: 12. Germline loops: CDR1 MNHEY, CDR2 SMNVEV (reference sequence). There are 15 residues in the CDR3. The CDR3 DNA sequence: TGTGCCAGCAGTTCAGACAGGGGTCTACGAAGGGAGCAGTACTTC. It specifies CASSSDRGLRREQYF.

This chain joins TRBV7-2 and TRBJ2-7; TRBD2 agrees at 9 bases. The length of the CDR3 is 16 residues. Trimming took 5 bases from V and 0 from J; bases not matched to a gene: 8. Germline V gives CDR1 SGHTA, CDR2 FQGNSA. In DNA, the CDR3 is TGTGCCAGCAGCCCTGGACTAGCGATCAGCTCCTACGAGCAGTACTTC. It translates to CASSPGLAISSYEQYF. The entire variable domain, with the rest obtained from reference TRBV7-2 and TRBJ2-7, is as follows: GAGVSQSPSNKVTEKGKDVELRCDPISGHTALYWYRQSLGQGLEFLIYFQGNSAPDKSGLPSDRFSAERTGGSVSTLTIQRTQQEDSAVYLCASSPGLAISSYEQYFGPGTRLTVT.

In the case of this clone: A junction boundary mismatches the germline segment, possibly from a read error. This chain connects TRBV6-1 to TRBJ1-1; 7 bases map to TRBD1. The CDR3 is 14 residues long. The germline gives CDR1 MNHNS, CDR2 SASEGT. The DNA of the CDR3 is TGTGCCAGCATCCGGGACAGCGTGAACACTAAAGCTTTCTTT. It is translated as CASIRDSVNTKAFF.

Only a few counts were recorded for this clone. This rearrangement joins TRBV7-2 to TRBJ2-7, with TRBD2 as a possible D gene (6 bases). Germline values: CDR1 SGHTA, CDR2 FQGNSA. V was cut by 6 bases and J by 4 bases, with 13 bases left in between. The CDR3 consists of 13 residues. CDR3 loop: CASSGGITYEQYF. CDR3 coding DNA: TGTGCCAGCAGTGGCGGGATTACGTACGAGCAGTACTTC.

V gene TRBV5-1 combines with J gene TRBJ2-5; TRBD1 matches at 7 bases. The CDR3 length is 13 residues. J gave up 2 bases and V 4 bases, and 2 bases lay outside the gene matches. Germline loops: CDR1 SGHRS, CDR2 YFSETQ. The CDR3 reads CASSTGQQETQYF. CDR3 DNA: TGCGCCAGCAGCACGGGACAGCAAGAGACCCAGTACTTC.

The rearrangement joins TRBV4-1 to TRBJ2-3; 7 positions agree with TRBD2. Germline V lookup: CDR1 MGHRA, CDR2 YSYEKL. Losses at the gene ends were 4 bases for V and 7 bases for J; bases not matched to a gene: 17. This CDR3 has 17 amino acids. The CDR3 sequence: CASSLYYRGGSSNTQYF. CDR3 DNA sequence: TGCGCCAGCAGCCTTTACTATCGTGGCGGGAGTTCGAATACGCAGTATTTT.

This clone has a handful of counts. This chain connects TRBV10-3 to TRBJ2-5; TRBD1 agrees at 9 bases. Trimming took 6 bases from V and 5 from J; bases not matched to a gene: 4. The CDR3 is made up of 13 amino acids. CDR1 is ENHRY, CDR2 SYGVKD, per germline. CDR3 sequence (DNA): TGTGCCATCAGAGGGACAGGGAGTGAGACCCAGTACTTC. Its protein product is CAIRGTGSETQYF.